The source of this T cell receptor beta chain is a study of T-cell memory formation after mild COVID-19. Comments on this clonotype: Its specificity is not known.

Each CDR3 protein is one row after TCRdb ran MiXCR on the 5' RACE reads. This sample yields a few hundred thousand distinct CDR3 sequences, of which roughly 22% are seen a single time; around 7.7% belongs to the top ten. This CDR3 has 13 amino acids. The V end was cut by 5 bases, the J end by 1 base, with 6 bases between. Germline CDR1 MNHEY, CDR2 SVGAGI. Study conclusions and caveats: Pre-infection memory contained some responding clones, which suggested that cross-reactive memory had joined.

Source material: PBMCs or a T cell subset sorted from them (not recorded which). V usage is TRBV6-5 and J usage is TRBJ2-4; maybe TRBD1 (5 bases). This TCR was sampled from an adult woman who had mild COVID-19 (a few samples of this study predate the infection). Cell type and time point are not known. CDR3 sequence reads: CASSRQAKNIQYF. CDR3 DNA: TGTGCCAGCAGTCGACAGGCCAAAAACATTCAGTACTTC.